This T cell receptor beta chain was obtained from a study of blood T cell repertoires in COVID-19. Study-level information: PBMCs, B-cell-depleted T cells, or T cells were the source of the cDNA or gDNA that made up the material.

Generated by immunoSEQ multiplex PCR, the TCRdb table keeps only in-frame clones and is missing some. The table lists about 300,000 clones, roughly 89% of them singletons. Those enrolled in Seattle joined during active infection and were followed longitudinally afterward. The sequence was obtained from a woman in her twenties or thirties with COVID-19, enrolled during active disease. Sample: peripheral blood.

This CDR3 reads CASSHGSGRLGQVTKNIQYF. The DNA of the CDR3 is TGCGCCAGCAGTCATGGCTCGGGGCGCCTGGGACAGGTAACCAAAAACATTCAGTACTTC. The rearrangement joins TRBV23-1 to TRBJ2-4; TRBD1 matches at 8 bases. TRBV23-1 is given ORF status, its function remaining uncertain. This CDR3 has 20 residues. The V and J ends lost 3 bases and 2 bases, in that order; junction bases with no gene match: 18.